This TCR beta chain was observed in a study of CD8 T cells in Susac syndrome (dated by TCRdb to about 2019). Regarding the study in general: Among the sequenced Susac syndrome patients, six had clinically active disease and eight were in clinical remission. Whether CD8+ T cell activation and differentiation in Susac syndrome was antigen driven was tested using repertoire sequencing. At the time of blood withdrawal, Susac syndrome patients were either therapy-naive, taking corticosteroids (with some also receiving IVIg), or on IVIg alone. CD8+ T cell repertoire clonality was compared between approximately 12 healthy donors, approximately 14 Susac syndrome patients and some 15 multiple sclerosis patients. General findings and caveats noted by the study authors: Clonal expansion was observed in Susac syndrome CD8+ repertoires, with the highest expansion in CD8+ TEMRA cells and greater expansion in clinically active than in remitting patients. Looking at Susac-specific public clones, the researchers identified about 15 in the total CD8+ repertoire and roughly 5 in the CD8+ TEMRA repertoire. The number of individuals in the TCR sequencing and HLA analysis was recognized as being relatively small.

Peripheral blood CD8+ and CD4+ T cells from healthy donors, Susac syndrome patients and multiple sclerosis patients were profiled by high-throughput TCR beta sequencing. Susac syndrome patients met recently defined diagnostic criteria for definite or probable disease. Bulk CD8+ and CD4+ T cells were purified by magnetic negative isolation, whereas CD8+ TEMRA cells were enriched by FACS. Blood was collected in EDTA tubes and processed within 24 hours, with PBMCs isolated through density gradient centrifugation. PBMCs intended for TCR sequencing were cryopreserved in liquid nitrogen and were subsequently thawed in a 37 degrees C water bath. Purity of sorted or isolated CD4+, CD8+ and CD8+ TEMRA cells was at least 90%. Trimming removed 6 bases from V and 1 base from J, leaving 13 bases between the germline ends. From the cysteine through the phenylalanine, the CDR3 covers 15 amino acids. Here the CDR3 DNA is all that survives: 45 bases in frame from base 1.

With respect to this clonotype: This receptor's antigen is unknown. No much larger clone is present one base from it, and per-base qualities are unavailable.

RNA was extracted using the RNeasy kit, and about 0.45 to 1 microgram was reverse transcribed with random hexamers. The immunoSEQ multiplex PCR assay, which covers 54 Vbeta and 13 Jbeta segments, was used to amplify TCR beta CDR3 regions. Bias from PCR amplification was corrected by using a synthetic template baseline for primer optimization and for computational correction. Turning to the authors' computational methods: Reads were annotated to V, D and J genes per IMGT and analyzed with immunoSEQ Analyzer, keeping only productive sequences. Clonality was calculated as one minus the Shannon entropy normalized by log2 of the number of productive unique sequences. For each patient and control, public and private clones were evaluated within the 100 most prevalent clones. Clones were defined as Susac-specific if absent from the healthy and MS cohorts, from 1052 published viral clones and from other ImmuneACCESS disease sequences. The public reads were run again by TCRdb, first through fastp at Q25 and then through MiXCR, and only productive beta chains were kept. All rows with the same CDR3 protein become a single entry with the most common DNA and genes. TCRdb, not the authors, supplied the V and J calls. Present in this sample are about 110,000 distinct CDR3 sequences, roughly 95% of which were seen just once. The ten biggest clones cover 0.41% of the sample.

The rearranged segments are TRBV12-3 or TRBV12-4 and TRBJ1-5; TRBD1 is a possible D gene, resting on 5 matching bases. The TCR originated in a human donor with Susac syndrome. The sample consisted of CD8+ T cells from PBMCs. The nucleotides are TGTGCCAGCAGCACAATAAGGGACAGCAATCAGCCCCAGCATTTT. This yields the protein CASSTIRDSNQPQHF.